This TCR beta chain is from a study of pediatric ulcerative colitis. General study results and limits: No controls had the two rectal clonotypes shared by ulcerative colitis patients.

The diagnostic colonoscopy in ulcerative colitis patients preceded any immunosuppressive treatment. The V end was cut by 3 bases, the J end by 3 bases, with 14 bases between. Germline loops: CDR1 MNHEY, CDR2 SMNVEV (reference sequence). The length of the CDR3 is 15 residues. With respect to this clone: What it binds is unknown.

The assay was immunoSEQ multiplex PCR, and TCRdb's table has in-frame clones only and misses some. The sample has around 64,000 clones, 77% seen once; the top ten hold roughly 5.2%. Sequenced input: blood. This receptor was obtained from a boy younger than 18 with moderate ulcerative colitis. The chain has TRBV27 and TRBJ1-2; a weak D match, TRBD1 (5 bases). CDR3 in DNA: TGTGCCAGCAGTTTTGCGCAACGACAGCACTATGGCTACACCTTC. Its translation is CASSFAQRQHYGYTF.